This T cell receptor (beta chain) stems from a study of identical twins. TCRdb reanalysed the 5' RACE reads using MiXCR and keeps one entry per CDR3 protein. The sample gives 500,000 to 550,000 distinct CDR3 sequences, around 20% of which show up once; roughly 0.9% is in the top ten. The sample was also reused in another study, on T cells expressing NK-cell markers. According to that study: The study found dominant NKG2C+ clonotypes at about 1.0-8% of CD8+ T cells in 5 or 6 donors. Whether the expanded NKG2C+ T cell clones recognized HCMV remained unclear.

The TCR sequence derives from a woman aged 18 to 35 in good health. Sequenced sample: CD4+ T cells sorted from blood.

In DNA, the CDR3 is TGCGCCAGCAATGAGGGACACACACTGGAGACCCAGTACTTC. Translating it yields CASNEGHTLETQYF. The rearrangement joins TRBV5-1 to TRBJ2-5; perhaps TRBD1 as D (6 bases). The germline gives CDR1 SGHRS, CDR2 YFSETQ. The CDR3 loop spans 14 amino acids. Trimming pared 6 bases from V and 5 bases from J, leaving 17 bases between.